These T cell receptor beta chains were read from a single sample in a study of radiation and T cells in renal cell carcinoma. TCRdb's table, derived via immunoSEQ multiplex PCR, lists solely in-frame clones and lacks some. This sample has approximately 25,000 clones, with less than 55% found just once. The specimen was tumor tissue, collected from a patient whose treatment was nephrectomy without radiotherapy. Receptor source: a human donor with renal cell carcinoma. CDR3s include the opening cysteine and the closing phenylalanine or tryptophan.

TRBJ1-3,TRBV7-2,CASSSRGSRANTIYF
TRBJ1-6,TRBV29-1,CSVEELGGSPLHF
TRBJ1-3,TRBV7-9,CASSLRRGNTIYF
TRBJ2-7,TRBV2,CASNLQGAQGSYEQYF
TRBJ1-5,TRBV9,CASSGGSFNQPQHF
TRBJ2-1,TRBV4-3,CASSQTSYEQFF
TRBJ1-5,TRBV30,CAWSGGKGQPQHF
TRBJ2-1,TRBV7-8,CASSHSGIYNEQFF
TRBJ1-4,TRBV19,CASSITGANNEKLFF
TRBJ1-6,TRBV5-1,CASSMGNTGAPRGPNSPLHF
TRBJ1-5,TRBV9,CASQLYPSVNQPQHF
TRBJ2-3,TRBV7-6,CASSLSPTSPAADTQYF
TRBJ1-2,TRBV4-2,CASSQGGGYGYTF
TRBJ1-3,TRBV15,CATRVRPGPSSGNTIYF